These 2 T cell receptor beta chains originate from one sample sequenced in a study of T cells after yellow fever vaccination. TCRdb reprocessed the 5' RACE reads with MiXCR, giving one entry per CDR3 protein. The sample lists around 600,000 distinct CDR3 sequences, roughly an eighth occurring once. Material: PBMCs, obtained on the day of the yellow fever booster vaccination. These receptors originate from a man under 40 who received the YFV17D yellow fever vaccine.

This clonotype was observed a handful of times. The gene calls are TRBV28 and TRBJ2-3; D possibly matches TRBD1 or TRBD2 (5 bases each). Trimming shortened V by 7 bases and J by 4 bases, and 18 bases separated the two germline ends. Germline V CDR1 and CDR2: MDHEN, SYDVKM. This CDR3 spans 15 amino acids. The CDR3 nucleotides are TGTGCCAGCACCCCTTCCGGGACCGGTCCAGATACGCAGTATTTT. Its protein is CASTPSGTGPDTQYF.

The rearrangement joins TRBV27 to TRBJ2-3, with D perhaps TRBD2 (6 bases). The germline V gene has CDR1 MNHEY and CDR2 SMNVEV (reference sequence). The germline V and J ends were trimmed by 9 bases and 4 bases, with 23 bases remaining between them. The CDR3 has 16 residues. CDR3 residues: CARSTKLGRLPDTQYF. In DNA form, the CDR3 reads TGTGCCAGAAGTACAAAACTGGGGAGGCTCCCAGATACGCAGTATTTT.